A single sample is the source of the 2 T cell receptor beta chains below, sequenced in a study of blood T cell repertoires in COVID-19. Libraries were prepared by immunoSEQ multiplex PCR; TCRdb keeps only in-frame clonotypes and omits some of them. The data show about 140,000 clones, around 90% seen once. Sequences were obtained from peripheral blood. These receptors were obtained from a man in his 60s with active or convalescent COVID-19.

CDR3 DNA: TGTGCCACCAGTCCACCCGGGACAGCGAAGTCCACAGATACGCAGTATTTT. Its translation is CATSPPGTAKSTDTQYF. The chain couples TRBV24-1 to TRBJ2-3, with 7 bases fitting TRBD1. J lost 2 bases, V lost 6 bases, and 13 bases had no gene match. Germline CDR1 KGHDR, CDR2 SFDVKD. CDR3 length equals 17 residues.

In its sample, this clone was seen once. The rearrangement uses TRBV7-9 and TRBJ1-4, with TRBD1 matching over 7 bases. Trimming cost V 1 base and J 13 bases; bases outside gene matches: 3. Per germline, CDR1 SEHNR and CDR2 FQNEAQ (reference sequence). The CDR3 covers 12 residues. The CDR3 DNA sequence: TGTGCCAGCAGCTTAGGACAGGGACTACTGTTTTTT. It specifies CASSLGQGLLFF.